The rows below give T cell receptor beta chains drawn from one sample of a study of T cell changes during pregnancy in multiple sclerosis. Some clones are missing from TCRdb's copy, which holds only in-frame ones; the method was immunoSEQ multiplex PCR. The repertoire has tens of thousands of clones, around nine tenths of them found once; the top ten carry over 3%. Here the sequenced sample was peripheral blood, taken in the first trimester of pregnancy. The source of these receptors is a female donor in good health, enrolled as a control in a pregnancy study. Both conserved end residues are part of each CDR3. The order of the fields is J gene, D gene, V gene, clone size, CDR3 protein, CDR3 DNA. D genes are given only for firm matches. A clone size is listed for some rows: how often the clone was seen (once, few, many), or a class if it is expanded.

TRBJ2-7,.,TRBV4-2,.,CASSQGQGRDEQYF,TGTGCCAGCAGCCAAGGTCAGGGGCGCGACGAGCAGTACTTC
TRBJ2-2,TRBD1,TRBV9,.,CASSPRTGWNTGELFF,TGTGCCAGCAGCCCTCGGACAGGGTGGAACACCGGGGAGCTGTTTTTT
TRBJ2-1,.,TRBV7-3,.,CASGGGSYNEQFF,TGTGCCAGCGGGGGAGGCTCCTACAATGAGCAGTTCTTC
TRBJ1-2,TRBD1,TRBV28,.,CASSSSRDRNYGYTF,TGTGCCAGCAGTTCCTCGCGGGACAGGAACTATGGCTACACCTTC
TRBJ1-2,.,TRBV10-3,.,CATNDQGGKDGYTF,TGTGCCACCAACGACCAGGGAGGGAAGGATGGCTACACCTTC
TRBJ2-7,.,TRBV5-8,.,CASSLGSHTGYEQYF,TGTGCCAGCAGCTTGGGATCCCATACAGGTTACGAGCAGTACTTC
TRBJ1-5,.,TRBV1,.,CTSSQEHPPGERSNQPQHF,TGCACCAGCAGCCAAGAACACCCCCCAGGGGAGAGAAGCAATCAGCCCCAGCATTTT
TRBJ1-1,TRBD1,TRBV2,.,CASREQGGEAFF,TGTGCCAGCAGAGAGCAGGGGGGCGAAGCTTTCTTT
TRBJ2-3,.,TRBV5-8,.,CASTGGRVNTDTQYF,TGTGCCAGTACTGGCGGCAGGGTCAACACAGATACGCAGTATTTT
TRBJ2-7,.,TRBV11-3,.,CASSEGSYEQYF,TGTGCCAGCAGTGAGGGCTCCTACGAGCAGTACTTC
TRBJ2-1,TRBD2,TRBV28,.,CASSLWREAYNEQFF,TGTGCCAGCAGTTTATGGCGGGAGGCTTACAATGAGCAGTTCTTC
TRBJ2-2,.,TRBV18,.,CASSPPSGGETGELFF,TGTGCCAGCTCACCACCGTCGGGGGGCGAGACCGGGGAGCTGTTTTTT
TRBJ1-4,.,TRBV29-1,.,CSAGTRNEKLFF,TGCAGCGCCGGGACACGGAATGAAAAACTGTTTTTT
TRBJ1-1,TRBD1,TRBV19,.,CASSMAQGADTEAFF,TGTGCCAGTAGTATGGCACAGGGGGCGGACACTGAAGCTTTCTTT
TRBJ1-2,.,TRBV11-2,.,CASSSSGGGYTF,TGTGCCAGCAGCTCCTCAGGTGGTGGCTACACCTTC
TRBJ2-4,TRBD2,TRBV28,.,CASRARTSGRAGAKNIQYF,TGTGCCAGCAGGGCTCGGACTAGCGGGAGGGCCGGGGCCAAAAACATTCAGTACTTC
TRBJ2-3,TRBD1,TRBV15,.,CATSRDDRGSTDTQYF,TGTGCCACCAGCAGAGATGACAGGGGATCCACAGATACGCAGTATTTT
TRBJ1-2,TRBD1,TRBV19,.,CASSIASHNRGRGGYTF,TGTGCCAGTAGTATAGCCTCCCACAACAGGGGGCGCGGGGGCTACACCTTC
TRBJ1-1,.,TRBV5-5,.,CASSWGGARMNTEAFF,TGTGCCAGCAGCTGGGGGGGCGCGAGGATGAACACTGAAGCTTTCTTT
TRBJ1-1,TRBD1,TRBV7-3,few,CASNSPSGQGINTEAFF,TGTGCCAGCAACTCACCTTCGGGACAGGGGATCAACACTGAAGCTTTCTTT
TRBJ1-2,.,TRBV7-2,once,CASSLPGRDKNYGYTF,TGTGCCAGCAGCTTACCTGGTCGGGACAAGAACTATGGCTACACCTTC
TRBJ1-1,TRBD1,TRBV28,.,CASSYDRGLTEAFF,TGTGCCAGCAGTTACGACAGGGGGCTCACTGAAGCTTTCTTT
TRBJ2-7,.,TRBV14,.,CASSQERVRGLNEQYF,TGTGCCAGCAGCCAAGAACGGGTCAGGGGTCTCAACGAGCAGTACTTC
TRBJ2-7,.,TRBV7-3,.,CASSIDYEQYF,TGTGCCAGCAGCATAGACTACGAGCAGTACTTC
TRBJ2-5,TRBD2,TRBV30,.,CAWSLGLSGGAGRETQYF,TGTGCCTGGAGTCTGGGTCTTAGCGGGGGGGCGGGCCGAGAGACCCAGTACTTC
TRBJ2-7,.,TRBV5-6,.,CASSPLGDTSYEQYF,TGTGCCAGCAGCCCACTGGGGGACACATCCTACGAGCAGTACTTC
TRBJ2-5,TRBD2,TRBV9,.,CASSLLLGGSTETQYF,TGTGCCAGCAGCCTCCTTTTGGGGGGGAGCACGGAGACCCAGTACTTC
TRBJ2-7,.,TRBV5-1,.,CASSLSKTYEQYF,TGCGCCAGCAGCTTGAGCAAGACCTACGAGCAGTACTTC